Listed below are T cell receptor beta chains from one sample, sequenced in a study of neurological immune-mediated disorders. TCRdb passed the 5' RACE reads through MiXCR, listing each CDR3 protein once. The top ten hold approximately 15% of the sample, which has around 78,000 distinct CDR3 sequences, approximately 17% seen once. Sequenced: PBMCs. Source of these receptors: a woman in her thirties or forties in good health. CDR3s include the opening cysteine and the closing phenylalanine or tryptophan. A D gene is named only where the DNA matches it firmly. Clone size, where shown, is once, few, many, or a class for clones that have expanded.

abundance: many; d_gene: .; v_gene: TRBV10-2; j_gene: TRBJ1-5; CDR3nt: TGCGCCAGCAGTGAGCCATCGGGGTTCAATCAGCCCCAGCATTTT; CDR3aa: CASSEPSGFNQPQHF
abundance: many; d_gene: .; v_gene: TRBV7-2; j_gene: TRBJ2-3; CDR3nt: TGTGCCAGCAGCTTATCGCCAGGAATCAGCACAGATACGCAGTATTTT; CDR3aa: CASSLSPGISTDTQYF
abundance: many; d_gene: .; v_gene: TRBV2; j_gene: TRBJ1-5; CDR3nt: TGTGCCAGCAAAGGGGACAATCAGCCCCAGCATTTT; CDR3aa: CASKGDNQPQHF
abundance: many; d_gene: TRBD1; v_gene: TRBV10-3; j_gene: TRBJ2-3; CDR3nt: TGTGCCATCAGTGAGCCGCTAAGGGGGCCAAGCACAGATACGCAGTATTTT; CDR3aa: CAISEPLRGPSTDTQYF
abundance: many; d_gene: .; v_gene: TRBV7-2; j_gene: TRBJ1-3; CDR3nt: TGTGCCAGCAGCCCCGCACCCAGGGGTGACCCCCGGGACACCATATATTTT; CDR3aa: CASSPAPRGDPRDTIYF
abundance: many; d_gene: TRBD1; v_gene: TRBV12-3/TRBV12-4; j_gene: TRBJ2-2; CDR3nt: TGTGCCAGCAGTCCTCCGGGACAGTTCCTTTACGGGGAGCTGTTTTTT; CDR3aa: CASSPPGQFLYGELFF
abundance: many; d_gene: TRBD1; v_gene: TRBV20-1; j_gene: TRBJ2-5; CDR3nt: TGCAGTGCTGTGCTGGACAGGGTTGAGACCCAGTACTTC; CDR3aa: CSAVLDRVETQYF
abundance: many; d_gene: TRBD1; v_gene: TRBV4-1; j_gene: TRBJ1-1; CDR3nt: TGCGCCAGCAGCCAAGCAAGGGACAGTTACACTGAAGCTTTCTTT; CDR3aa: CASSQARDSYTEAFF
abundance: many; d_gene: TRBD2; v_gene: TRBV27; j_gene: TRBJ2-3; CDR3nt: TGTGCCAGCAGTCCGAGGGGTAGCGGGGGCACAGATACGCAGTATTTT; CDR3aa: CASSPRGSGGTDTQYF
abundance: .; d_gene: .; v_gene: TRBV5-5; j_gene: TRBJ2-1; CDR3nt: TGTGCCAGCAGCTCGAGGGAGGGGGGGGCGTTCGTTTCCTACAATGAGCAGTTCTTC; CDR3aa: CASSSREGGAFVSYNEQFF
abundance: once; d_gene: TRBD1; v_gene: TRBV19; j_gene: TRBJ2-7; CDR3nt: TGTGCCAGTAGTATGGGACAGAGTTACGAGCAGTACTTC; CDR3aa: CASSMGQSYEQYF
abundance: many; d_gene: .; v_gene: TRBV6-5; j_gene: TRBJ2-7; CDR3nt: TGTGCCAGCAGTTACTACCGGGACACCCGATACGAGCAGTACTTC; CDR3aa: CASSYYRDTRYEQYF
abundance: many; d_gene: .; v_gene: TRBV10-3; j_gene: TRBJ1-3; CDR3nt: TGTGCCATCAGCGCCGGGACTTCCCGGGGGAACACCATATATTTT; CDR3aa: CAISAGTSRGNTIYF
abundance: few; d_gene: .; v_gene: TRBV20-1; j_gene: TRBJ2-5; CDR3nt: TGCAGTGCCCCCCCCCCCAGGGGACAAGAGACCCAGTACTTC; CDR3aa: CSAPPPRGQETQYF
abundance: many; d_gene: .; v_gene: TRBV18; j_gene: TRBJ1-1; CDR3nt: TGTGCCAGCTCCACGGGGGGGAACACTGAAGCTTTCTTT; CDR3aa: CASSTGGNTEAFF
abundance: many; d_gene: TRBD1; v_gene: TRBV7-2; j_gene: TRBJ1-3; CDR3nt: TGTGCCAGCAGCTCACGGGACAGGGCATCTGGAAACACCATATATTTT; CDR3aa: CASSSRDRASGNTIYF
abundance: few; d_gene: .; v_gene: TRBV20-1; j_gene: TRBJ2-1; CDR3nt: TGCAGTGCTGAAACGCTAGCGTTTGAGCAGTTCTTC; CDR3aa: CSAETLAFEQFF
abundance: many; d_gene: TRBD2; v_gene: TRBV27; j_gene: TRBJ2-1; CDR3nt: TGTGCCAGCACCCTCATCCGCGGGGGGGCCGGTTACAATGAGCAGTTCTTC; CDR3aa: CASTLIRGGAGYNEQFF
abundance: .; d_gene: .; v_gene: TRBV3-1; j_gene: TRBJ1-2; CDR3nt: TGTGCCAGCAGCCAAGAAGGGGCGATCAACTATGGCTACACCTTC; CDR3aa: CASSQEGAINYGYTF
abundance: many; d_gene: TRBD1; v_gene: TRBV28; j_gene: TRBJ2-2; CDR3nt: TGTGCCAGCAGCCGACAGGGTGGGAACACCGGGGAGCTGTTTTTT; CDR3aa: CASSRQGGNTGELFF
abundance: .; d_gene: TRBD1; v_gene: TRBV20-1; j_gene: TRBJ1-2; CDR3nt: TGCAGTGCTAAAAACGACAGGGGCTATGGCTACACCTTC; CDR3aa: CSAKNDRGYGYTF
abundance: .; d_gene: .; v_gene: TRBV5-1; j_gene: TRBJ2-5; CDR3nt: TGCGCCAGCAGTAGACAAGGGATGGAAGAGACCCAGTACTTC; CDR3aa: CASSRQGMEETQYF
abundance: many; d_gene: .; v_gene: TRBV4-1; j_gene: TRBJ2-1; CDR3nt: TGCGCCAGCAGCCAATATTCGGCCGGAGGATCCTACAATGAGCAGTTCTTC; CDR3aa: CASSQYSAGGSYNEQFF